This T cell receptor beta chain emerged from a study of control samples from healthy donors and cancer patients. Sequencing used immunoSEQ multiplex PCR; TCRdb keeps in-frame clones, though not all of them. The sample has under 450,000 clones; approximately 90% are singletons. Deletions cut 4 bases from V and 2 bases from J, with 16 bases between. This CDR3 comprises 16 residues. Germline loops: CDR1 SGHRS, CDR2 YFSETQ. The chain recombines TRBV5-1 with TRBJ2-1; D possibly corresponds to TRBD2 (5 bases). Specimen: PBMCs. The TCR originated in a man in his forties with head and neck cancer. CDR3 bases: TGCGCCAGCAGCCCCCCTGGAGGAAGTACCTACAATGAGCAGTTCTTC. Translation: CASSPPGGSTYNEQFF. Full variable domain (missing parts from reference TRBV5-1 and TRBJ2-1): KAGVTQTPRYLIKTRGQQVTLSCSPISGHRSVSWYQQTPGQGLQFLFEYFSETQRNKGNFPGRFSGRQFSNSRSEMNVSTLELGDSALYLCASSPPGGSTYNEQFFGPGTRLTVL.